These 23 T cell receptor beta chains share one sample of origin, sequenced in a study of T-cell memory formation after mild COVID-19. TCRdb processed the 5' RACE reads anew with MiXCR; each CDR3 protein has one entry. The repertoire includes 450,000 to 650,000 distinct CDR3 sequences, roughly 22% of them detected once, and 12% sits in the top ten. The sample taken for sequencing was PBMCs or a T cell subset sorted from them (not recorded which). The source of these receptors is an adult woman who had mild COVID-19 (a few samples of this study predate the infection). Cell type and time point are not known.

The V call is TRBV6-2 or TRBV6-3, the J call TRBJ1-2; tentative D call: TRBD1 (5 bases). Germline values: CDR1 MNHEY, CDR2 SVGEGT. The CDR3 spans 15 residues. V was cut by 5 bases and J by 8 bases, with 21 bases left in between. The CDR3 sequence is CASSPALGLIYGYTF. The CDR3 bases are TGTGCCAGCAGTCCAGCCTTGGGACTGATCTACGGCTACACCTTC.

The CDR3, as DNA: TGTGCCTGGAGGCGGACAGACCTCATCAGCGAGCAGTACTTC. Translating it yields CAWRRTDLISEQYF. This rearrangement joins TRBV30 to TRBJ2-7; D is perhaps TRBD1 (6 bases). The CDR3 runs to 14 residues. Between the trimmed V and J ends, which lost 3 bases and 6 bases, there was a span of 18 bases. Per germline, CDR1 GTSNPN and CDR2 SVGIG (reference sequence). Together with reference TRBV30 and TRBJ2-7, the CDR3 gives the full variable domain: SQTIHQWPATLVQPVGSPLSLECTVEGTSNPNLYWYRQAAGRGLQLLFYSVGIGQISSEVPQNLSASRPQDRQFILSSKKLLLSDSGFYLCAWRRTDLISEQYFGPGTRLTVT.

The V gene is TRBV15, the J gene TRBJ2-5, with D unresolved. Per the germline V gene, CDR1 is LNHNV and CDR2 is YYDKDF (reference sequence). This CDR3 spans 13 amino acids. Trimming stripped 1 base from V and 5 bases from J, with 8 bases between. The CDR3 region has the DNA TGTGCCACCAGCAGAGGCCCATGGGAGACCCAGTACTTC. It yields the protein CATSRGPWETQYF. Full variable domain (missing parts from reference TRBV15 and TRBJ2-5): DAMVIQNPRYQVTQFGKPVTLSCSQTLNHNVMYWYQQKSSQAPKLLFHYYDKDFNNEADTPDNFQSRRPNTSFCFLDIRSPGLGDTAMYLCATSRGPWETQYFGPGTRLLVL.

The gene calls are TRBV12-3 or TRBV12-4 and TRBJ2-7; 9 positions match TRBD1. V shed 5 bases, J shed 3 bases, and the junction held 11 bases outside the gene matches. This CDR3 has 16 amino acids. The CDR3 nucleotides are TGTGCCAGCAGTCCTTATTATGGGACAGGGTACTACGAGCAGTACTTC. Its translation is CASSPYYGTGYYEQYF.

This clonotype was observed a handful of times. V and J are TRBV3-1 and TRBJ1-2; D gene unclear. This CDR3 comprises 16 residues. V was clipped by 4 bases and J by 2 bases, with 17 bases between them. CDR1 is LGHDT, CDR2 YNNKEL, per germline (reference sequence). The CDR3 nucleotides are TGTGCCAGCAGCCCAGGTAGGATGAGGACGAACTATGGCTACACCTTC. Translation: CASSPGRMRTNYGYTF.

V gene TRBV12-3 or TRBV12-4 combines with J gene TRBJ1-1; D unresolved. V dropped 3 bases and J dropped 0 bases, with 11 bases sitting between them. CDR3 length: 15 residues. The CDR3 sequence: CASSFADAVNTEAFF. CDR3 in DNA: TGTGCCAGCAGTTTCGCCGACGCAGTGAACACTGAAGCTTTCTTT.

This clonotype was recorded a few times. The chain is built from TRBV20-1 and TRBJ2-3, with D perhaps TRBD1 or TRBD2 (5 bases each). The CDR3 length is 11 residues. Looked up from germline, CDR1 is DFQATT and CDR2 is SNEGSKA (reference sequence). V lost 6 bases and J lost 6, with 10 bases in between. CDR3 coding DNA: TGCAGTGCAACCTGGGGGGATACGCAGTATTTT. Protein product: CSATWGDTQYF.

This clonotype has only a few counts. CDR3 DNA sequence: TGTGCCAGCAGCCCGGGGACCATCTCCTACAATGAGCAGTTCTTC. It yields the protein CASSPGTISYNEQFF. The rearrangement links TRBV12-3 or TRBV12-4 to TRBJ2-1, with D perhaps assigned TRBD1 or TRBD2 (5 bases each). The ends were cut back, 6 bases at V and 0 bases at J, with 12 bases in the middle. This CDR3 has 15 amino acids.

This clonotype has only a few counts. The V gene is TRBV5-1, the J gene TRBJ2-7, with TRBD1 identical over 11 bases. The CDR3 has 15 amino acids. With V trimmed by 3 bases and J by 5 bases, 7 bases remained unmatched. Germline V gene data show CDR1 as SGHRS and CDR2 as YFSETQ. Written as DNA, the CDR3 is TGCGCCAGCAGCTCAACCGGGACAGGGGGGGACGAGCAGTACTTC. Its translation is CASSSTGTGGDEQYF.

In its sample, this clonotype was seen a few times. The V gene is TRBV20-1, the J gene TRBJ1-2; TRBD1 is a possible D gene (6 bases). The CDR3 is 13 amino acids. Germline lookup yields CDR1 DFQATT and CDR2 SNEGSKA (reference sequence). V gave up 5 bases and J gave up 4 bases, with 14 bases separating them. The CDR3 region is CSASDRRLYGYTF. DNA of the CDR3: TGCAGTGCTTCCGACAGGCGCCTCTATGGCTACACCTTC.

In this sample, this clonotype turned up once. This sequence joins TRBV30 and TRBJ1-2; no firm D call. CDR1 and CDR2 from the germline V gene are GTSNPN and SVGIG (reference sequence). The CDR3 length is 13 residues. V was shortened by 1 base and J by 4 bases, with 10 bases between the two germline ends. As DNA, the CDR3 is TGTGCCTGGAGTGACACCCTTTTCTATGGCTACACCTTC. Encoded protein: CAWSDTLFYGYTF.

This clonotype was detected only a few times. CDR3 region: CSARVGGTETQYF. DNA for the CDR3: TGCAGTGCTAGAGTGGGGGGAACAGAGACCCAGTACTTC. The rearrangement uses TRBV20-1 and TRBJ2-5; a weak D match, TRBD2 (6 bases). The germline V gene encodes CDR1 DFQATT and CDR2 SNEGSKA (reference sequence). This CDR3 is built from 13 residues. V was cut by 1 base and J by 4 bases, with 10 bases left in between.

The rearrangement joins TRBV19 to TRBJ1-1; TRBD1 aligns across 7 bases. The CDR3 sequence is 15 residues long. After removal of 9 bases from V and 3 bases from J, the junction contained 13 bases not matched to a gene. Germline CDR1 reads LNHDA; CDR2 reads SQIVND (reference sequence). CDR3 region: CASLKPGQWDTEAFF. The CDR3 nucleotides are TGTGCCAGCCTGAAACCGGGACAGTGGGACACTGAAGCTTTCTTT.

The rearrangement links TRBV6-1 to TRBJ2-7; D may match TRBD1 or TRBD2 (7 bases each). This CDR3 spans 15 amino acids. The V end was cut by 6 bases, the J end by 4 bases, with 19 bases between. The V gene's germline CDR1 is MNHNS and CDR2 SASEGT. The CDR3, as DNA: TGTGCCAGCAGGAGAGTCGGGGGGACAGATTACGAGCAGTACTTC. Encoded protein: CASRRVGGTDYEQYF.

This clonotype was detected a few times. The chain combines TRBV12-3 or TRBV12-4 with TRBJ1-5; 9 nucleotides line up with TRBD1. This CDR3 has 15 residues. J was trimmed by 9 bases and V by 5 bases; bases with no gene match: 11. CDR3 region: CASSARTGEGVPQHF. The CDR3 DNA reads TGTGCCAGCAGTGCCCGGACAGGGGAAGGAGTGCCCCAGCATTTT.

This chain uses TRBV12-3 or TRBV12-4 with TRBJ2-5; the D call may be TRBD1 or TRBD2 (6 bases each). This CDR3 region has 14 residues. Between the trimmed V and J ends, which lost 3 bases and 5 bases, there was a span of 13 bases. In DNA form, the CDR3 reads TGTGCCAGCAGTTTCGGGGGCCTTGGGGAGACCCAGTACTTC. Encoded protein: CASSFGGLGETQYF.

This chain joins TRBV10-3 and TRBJ1-1; D remains unclear. This CDR3 has 14 amino acids. Trimming shortened V by 2 bases and J by 5 bases, and 12 bases separated the two germline ends. The V gene's germline CDR1 is ENHRY and CDR2 SYGVKD. The CDR3 DNA is TGTGCCATCAGTGAGGCCTCTTTAGGGACTGAAGCTTTCTTT. This gives the protein CAISEASLGTEAFF.

A few counts support this clonotype. The chain links TRBV7-9 to TRBJ1-6; 7 bases are a match to TRBD1. The germline V gene encodes CDR1 SEHNR and CDR2 FQNEAQ (reference sequence). The CDR3 runs 14 residues. Trimming cost V 0 bases and J 10 bases; bases outside gene matches: 3. The CDR3 loop is CASSLAGGDSPLHF. CDR3 nucleotide sequence: TGTGCCAGCAGCTTAGCAGGGGGCGACTCACCCCTCCACTTT.

This clonotype was picked up a small number of times. The CDR3 sequence is CASSSYAQNEKLFF. CDR3 coding DNA: TGTGCCAGCAGTTCTTACGCACAGAATGAAAAACTGTTTTTT. The chain uses TRBV12-3 or TRBV12-4 and TRBJ1-4; D is uncertain. V was shortened by 4 bases and J by 5 bases, with 11 bases between the two germline ends. There are 14 residues in the CDR3.

The V gene is TRBV15, the J gene TRBJ2-2, with D maybe TRBD2 (6 bases). Germline V gene data show CDR1 as LNHNV and CDR2 as YYDKDF (reference sequence). The CDR3 is 15 amino acids. V dropped 1 base and J dropped 5 bases, with 11 bases sitting between them. The CDR3 DNA reads TGTGCCACCAGCAGAGGGAGGGGCGGAACCGGGGAGCTGTTTTTT. Residues: CATSRGRGGTGELFF.

This chain connects TRBV7-2 to TRBJ2-3; 8 bases agree with TRBD2. This CDR3 contains 16 residues. Trimming cost V 1 base and J 4 bases; bases outside gene matches: 7. Germline V lookup: CDR1 SGHTA, CDR2 FQGNSA. The CDR3 protein is CASSLVVAGSPDTQYF. The CDR3 nucleotides are TGTGCCAGCAGCTTAGTGGTAGCGGGGAGCCCAGATACGCAGTATTTT.

The chain combines TRBV2 with TRBJ1-6; a weak D match, TRBD1 (5 bases). Trimming left V 7 bases short and J 7 bases short, with 11 bases between. CDR3 length: 13 residues. Germline assignment: CDR1 SNHLY and CDR2 FYNNEI. The CDR3 here is CASNGRVNSPLHF. The CDR3 DNA follows: TGTGCCAGCAACGGCAGGGTCAATTCACCCCTCCACTTT.

The chain combines TRBV4-2 with TRBJ2-5; 9 positions match TRBD2. In germline, CDR1 is LGHNA, CDR2 YNFKEQ. This CDR3 has 18 residues. The V segment lost 4 bases and the J segment 2 bases; nucleotides outside the gene matches: 14. The CDR3 spells CASSPRASGDPRQETQYF. Written as DNA, the CDR3 is TGTGCCAGCAGCCCACGGGCTAGCGGGGACCCCAGGCAAGAGACCCAGTACTTC.